Sequencing of this T cell receptor (beta chain) was carried out in a study of molecular identifiers for immune sequencing clone quantification. Listed TCR primers and previously described methods were used for bulk TCR libraries. TCRdb reprocessed the PCR reads via MiXCR and lists one record per CDR3 protein. This sample carries 75,000 to 95,000 distinct CDR3 sequences, 25% of them seen once, and the ten largest clones take about 0.8%. The germline CDR1 and CDR2 sequences are LNHDA and SQIVND (reference sequence). This CDR3 spans 11 amino acids. V lost 3 bases and J lost 13, with 10 bases in between.

This clonotype originated in a human donor in good health. Some libraries in this study had Jurkat cell RNA spiked in. The material sequenced was naive CD8+ T cells from blood, with Jurkat cell RNA spiked in. Subset given: FACS-sorted CD8+CD4-CCR7+CD45RA+ naive T cells. V is TRBV19 and J is TRBJ1-5; D gene unclear. The CDR3 loop reads CASSIDGLQHF. Written as DNA, the CDR3 is TGTGCCAGTAGTATTGATGGGTTGCAGCATTTT.